Listed here are 23 T cell receptor beta chains from one sample, sequenced in a study of blood T cells in healthy people across ages (dated by TCRdb to about 2015). The library was prepared using 5' RACE. Instrument used: Illumina HiSeq 2500. The second PCR ran for about 6 to 11 cycles and used a J-beta primer mix along with a sample-barcoded 5' primer. TCRdb's own reprocessing of the public reads used fastp at Q25 and MiXCR and kept productive beta chains. Here each entry gathers all rows of one CDR3 protein and keeps the most common genes and DNA. The sample table contains approximately 1.5 million distinct CDR3 sequences; only one count was recorded for approximately 32% of them. The top ten hold about 11% of the sample. Sequenced material: blood. These receptors all stem from a woman in her 30s in good health.

The gene calls are TRBV2 and TRBJ2-7, with unresolved D. Germline assignment: CDR1 SNHLY and CDR2 FYNNEI. Trimming pared 4 bases from V and 3 bases from J, leaving 10 bases between. CDR3 size: 13 residues. DNA for the CDR3: TGTGCCAGCAGTGTGAGTCCGAACTACGAGCAGTACTTC. Translated, it gives CASSVSPNYEQYF. Complete variable domain (other parts from reference TRBV2 and TRBJ2-7): EPEVTQTPSHQVTQMGQEVILRCVPISNHLYFYWYRQILGQKVEFLVSFYNNEISEKSEIFDDQFSVERPDGSNFTLKIRSTKLEDSAMYFCASSVSPNYEQYFGPGTRLTVT.

Remarks on this clonotype: A read error is possible here, since a much larger clone lies one base away. The chain recombines TRBV9 with TRBJ2-5, with 9 bases matching TRBD2. The CDR3 extends over 14 amino acids. The V gene's germline CDR1 is SGDLS and CDR2 YYNGEE. Here the CDR3 DNA reads TGTGCCAGCAGCGTAGGACTAGCGGAAGAGACCCATTACTTC. Translation gives CASSVGLAEETHYF. Using reference TRBV9 and TRBJ2-5 for the parts outside the CDR3, the full variable domain is DSGVTQTPKHLITATGQRVTLRCSPRSGDLSVYWYQQSLDQGLQFLIQYYNGEERAKGNILERFSAQQFPDLHSELNLSSLELGDSALYFCASSVGLAEETHYFGPGTRLLVL.

This chain connects TRBV11-2 to TRBJ2-7; no clear D gene. The germline CDR1 and CDR2 sequences are SGHAT and FQNNGV. This CDR3 region has 15 residues. The ends were cut back, 5 bases at V and 5 bases at J, with 19 bases in the middle. The CDR3 here is CASSAPARMVHEQYF. The CDR3, as DNA: TGTGCCAGCAGCGCCCCAGCACGAATGGTCCACGAGCAGTACTTC.

The rearrangement uses TRBV29-1 and TRBJ1-1; D gene uncertain. The CDR3 loop spans 13 amino acids. Germline V gene sequence: CDR1 SQVTM, CDR2 ANQGSEA. Trimming stripped 5 bases from V and 3 bases from J, with 13 bases between. CDR3 region: CSVFGRSYTEAFF. The CDR3 coding sequence is TGCAGCGTTTTCGGCAGAAGTTACACTGAAGCTTTCTTT.

The chain uses TRBV7-6 and TRBJ2-7; 9 nucleotides align to TRBD1. V gave up 0 bases and J gave up 9 bases; unmatched junction bases: 3. CDR1 and CDR2 (germline): SGHVS, FNYEAQ. The CDR3 spans 13 residues. As DNA, the CDR3 is TGTGCCAGCAGCTTAGCGGGACAGGGAGTGCAGTACTTC. This translates into CASSLAGQGVQYF. The full variable domain, its missing parts supplied by reference TRBV7-6 and TRBJ2-7, is GAGVSQSPRYKVTKRGQDVALRCDPISGHVSLYWYRQALGQGPEFLTYFNYEAQQDKSGLPNDRFSAERPEGSISTLTIQRTEQRDSAMYRCASSLAGQGVQYFGPGTRLTVT.

The J gene is TRBJ2-2, the V gene TRBV9, with TRBD2 as a possible D gene (5 bases). V shed 5 bases and J shed 2 bases, with 13 bases lying between them. This CDR3 is built from 15 residues. Germline V lookup: CDR1 SGDLS, CDR2 YYNGEE. The chain's CDR3 is CASSRRGYNTGELFF. For the CDR3, the DNA is TGTGCCAGCAGTCGCCGAGGGTATAACACCGGGGAGCTGTTTTTT.

In this sample, this clonotype turned up a few times. The chain links TRBV20-1 to TRBJ2-5; D not certain. The CDR3 loop spans 11 amino acids. V was clipped by 0 bases and J by 11 bases, with 10 bases between them. Germline-derived CDR1 and CDR2 are DFQATT and SNEGSKA (reference sequence). DNA of the CDR3: TGCAGTGCTAGAGATCCTCCTTTGCAGTACTTC. The encoded protein is CSARDPPLQYF.

The chain couples TRBV27 to TRBJ2-1, with a possible D match to TRBD2 (5 bases). The CDR3 runs to 15 residues. Per germline, CDR1 MNHEY and CDR2 SMNVEV (reference sequence). V was cut by 3 bases and J by 2 bases, with 11 bases left in between. The CDR3 spells CASSLYGSTYNEQFF. The DNA of the CDR3 is TGTGCCAGCAGTTTGTATGGGAGCACCTACAATGAGCAGTTCTTC.

This clonotype was recorded many times. This CDR3 is CASSQEGLAGLYEQYF. CDR3 sequence (DNA): TGCGCCAGCAGCCAAGAGGGACTAGCGGGGTTATACGAGCAGTACTTC. This sequence joins TRBV4-1 and TRBJ2-7; 13 bases are a match to TRBD2. The CDR3 runs to 16 residues. The ends lost 0 bases at V and 4 bases at J; junction bases unmatched: 3. CDR1 MGHRA and CDR2 YSYEKL come from the germline V gene.

In this sample, this clonotype turned up a few times. The rearrangement links TRBV20-1 to TRBJ2-7; D unresolved. The CDR3 extends over 14 amino acids. CDR1 and CDR2 from the germline V gene are DFQATT and SNEGSKA (reference sequence). Trimming took off 6 bases at V and 5 bases at J, with 20 bases between the two ends. CDR3 nucleotides: TGCAGTGCCCCCCCGGGCTACTCCGGTCACGAGCAGTACTTC. Encoded protein: CSAPPGYSGHEQYF.

This chain joins TRBV6-5 and TRBJ2-1; D possibly corresponds to TRBD2 (5 bases). The CDR3 spans 13 residues. Trimming removed 4 bases at V and 14 bases at J, with 18 bases between. CDR1 is MNHEY, CDR2 SVGAGI, per germline. CDR3: CASSSTRTSQEFF. The CDR3 DNA reads as TGTGCCAGCAGTTCGACACGGACTTCCCAGGAGTTCTTC.

Note on this clonotype: The junction does not match germline at one end; this may be a read error. The gene calls are TRBV6-6 and TRBJ2-7, with unresolved D. Germline CDR1 is MNHNY and CDR2 is SVGAGI (reference sequence). This CDR3 has 14 amino acids. CDR3 residues: CASSYSRSSCEQYF. CDR3 nucleotides: TGTGCCAGCAGTTACTCTCGGAGCTCCTGCGAGCAGTACTTC.

In this sample, this clonotype turned up a few times. The chain joins TRBV7-9 to TRBJ1-2; 9 bases are a match to TRBD1. In germline, CDR1 is SEHNR, CDR2 FQNEAQ (reference sequence). The CDR3 sequence is 15 residues long. The V gene end was trimmed by 5 bases and the J gene end by 5 bases; junction bases not matched to a gene: 9. Here the CDR3 reads CASSAGTGIEYGYTF. The DNA of the CDR3 is TGTGCCAGCAGCGCCGGGACAGGGATCGAGTATGGCTACACCTTC.

The chain combines TRBV28 with TRBJ2-1; 8 nucleotides match TRBD1. Germline V gene sequence: CDR1 MDHEN, CDR2 SYDVKM. The V gene end was trimmed by 6 bases and the J gene end by 9 bases; junction bases not matched to a gene: 16. CDR3 length: 16 amino acids. The CDR3 spells CASSNPPQGAFPEQFF. CDR3 sequence (DNA): TGTGCCAGCAGCAACCCCCCCCAGGGGGCGTTCCCTGAGCAGTTCTTC.

The chain's CDR3 is CASNTLAGGYNEQFF. The CDR3 nucleotides are TGTGCCAGCAATACCCTAGCGGGAGGCTACAATGAGCAGTTCTTC. The chain uses TRBV6-1 and TRBJ2-1, with TRBD2 matching over 11 bases. Per the germline V gene, CDR1 is MNHNS and CDR2 is SASEGT. The CDR3 is made up of 15 amino acids. Trimming removed 7 bases from V and 3 bases from J; junction bases left unmatched: 5.

CDR3 residues: CASTFGSLRQQNTEAFF. DNA of the CDR3: TGTGCCAGCACCTTTGGAAGCCTCCGACAGCAAAACACTGAAGCTTTCTTT. V and J are TRBV12-3 or TRBV12-4 and TRBJ1-1; D is possibly TRBD1 (5 bases). Trimming pared 7 bases from V and 2 bases from J, leaving 23 bases between. This CDR3 has 17 amino acids.

The genes are TRBV5-1 and TRBJ2-3; no clear D gene. CDR1 is SGHRS and CDR2 is YFSETQ in the germline V gene. V gave up 1 base and J gave up 5 bases, with 14 bases separating them. This CDR3 is built from 15 residues. CDR3 DNA: TGCGCCAGCAGCTTGTACTCAGAGGCGGTAGATACGCAGTATTTT. This encodes CASSLYSEAVDTQYF.

V usage is TRBV7-9 and J usage is TRBJ2-2; TRBD2 might be the D (5 bases). V lost 7 bases to trimming and J lost 6 bases, with 15 bases between them. The germline gives CDR1 SEHNR, CDR2 FQNEAQ (reference sequence). This CDR3 spans 14 amino acids. The CDR3 spells CASIKSGEPGELFF. CDR3 in DNA: TGTGCCAGCATCAAGTCCGGGGAGCCCGGGGAGCTGTTTTTT.

This clonotype was seen ten or more times. V gene TRBV20-1 combines with J gene TRBJ2-3; 14 bases agree with TRBD2. This CDR3 comprises 16 residues. J gave up 3 bases and V 1 base, and 3 bases lay outside the gene matches. Germline V gene lookup returns CDR1 DFQATT and CDR2 SNEGSKA (reference sequence). In DNA form, the CDR3 reads TGCAGTGCTAGAGTTGGGACTAGCGGGAGAACAGATACGCAGTATTTT. Amino acid sequence: CSARVGTSGRTDTQYF.

The rearrangement links TRBV5-1 to TRBJ2-7; 10 bases map to TRBD2. CDR3 length: 15 residues. Trimming at V came to 4 bases and at J to 4 bases, leaving 8 bases not matched to a gene. Germline V gene lookup returns CDR1 SGHRS and CDR2 YFSETQ. CDR3 amino acids: CASSPSAGGMYEQYF. The CDR3 coding sequence is TGCGCCAGCAGCCCTTCAGCGGGAGGGATGTACGAGCAGTACTTC.

The rearrangement links TRBV28 to TRBJ2-2; D uncertain. Germline V gene data show CDR1 as MDHEN and CDR2 as SYDVKM. Trimming left V 8 bases short and J 6 bases short, with 10 bases between. The CDR3 has 12 residues. CDR3 nucleotides: TGTGCCAGCTGGGGTCAGCCCGGGGAGCTGTTTTTT. It encodes CASWGQPGELFF.

Details on this clonotype: A much larger clone lies one base from this, so it may be a read error. The chain is built from TRBV7-2 and TRBJ1-2, with D possibly matching TRBD1 (5 bases). Germline CDR1 reads SGHTA; CDR2 reads FQGNSA. The CDR3 has 15 amino acids. The CDR3 region is CANSLDVRAANGYTF. DNA for the CDR3: TGTGCCAACAGCTTAGATGTCAGGGCGGCTAATGGCTACACCTTC.

The sample holds a few counts of this clonotype. CDR3 residues: CASSLSGETYEQYF. In DNA form, the CDR3 reads TGTGCCAGCAGCCTGAGCGGGGAGACCTACGAGCAGTACTTC. The rearrangement joins TRBV3-1 to TRBJ2-7; 7 nucleotides align to TRBD2. Germline CDR1 is LGHDT and CDR2 is YNNKEL (reference sequence). J lost 2 bases, V lost 4 bases, and 5 bases had no gene match. The CDR3 is 14 amino acids.